A selection of T cell receptor beta chains follows, all from one sample in a study of shared clonotypes between healthy human individuals. Only in-frame clones appear in the TCRdb table, and some are missing; sequencing was by immunoSEQ multiplex PCR. The repertoire holds 2 million to 2.5 million clones, with 85% to 95% as singletons. Sequencing input: naive CD4+ T cells from PBMCs. These receptors were collected from a young man in good health. Some clones in this sample may be carry-over from other donors' samples. Both conserved end residues are part of each CDR3. The order of the fields is J gene, clone size, V gene, D gene, CDR3 protein, CDR3 DNA. D genes are given only for firm matches. Part of the rows lack a size; the others show once, few, many or a class for expanded clones.

>TRBJ1-1|few|TRBV6-5|.
CASSSGTALNTEAFF
TGTGCCAGCAGTTCAGGGACGGCTCTGAACACTGAAGCTTTCTTT
>TRBJ2-3|.|TRBV7-9|.
CASSIDTDTQYF
TGTGCCAGCAGCATCGACACAGATACGCAGTATTTT
>TRBJ1-2|.|TRBV6-5|TRBD1
CASSPWDRPYGYTF
TGTGCCAGCAGTCCCTGGGACAGGCCCTATGGCTACACCTTC
>TRBJ1-2|.|TRBV30|TRBD1
CAWTAWTGLGDYGYTF
TGTGCCTGGACGGCTTGGACAGGGCTGGGTGACTATGGCTACACCTTC
>TRBJ2-1|.|TRBV28|.
CASSSSSSRSYNEQFF
TGTGCCAGCAGTTCCTCCTCCAGTCGGAGCTACAATGAGCAGTTCTTC
>TRBJ2-2|.|TRBV7-3|.
CASSPSGATGELFF
TGTGCCAGCAGTCCATCGGGCGCCACCGGGGAGCTGTTTTTT
>TRBJ2-2|once|TRBV29-1|.
CSVLTPSSTGELFF
TGCAGCGTCCTGACTCCCTCGAGCACCGGGGAGCTGTTTTTT
>TRBJ2-3|once|TRBV5-4|.
CASSPGSSDTQYF
TGTGCCAGCAGCCCAGGGAGTTCAGATACGCAGTATTTT
>TRBJ2-1|.|TRBV5-6|TRBD2
CASSLLAGVRDEQFF
TGTGCCAGCAGCTTATTAGCGGGAGTCAGGGATGAGCAGTTCTTC
>TRBJ1-1|.|TRBV29-1|TRBD1
CSVHGRGTEYTEAFF
TGCAGCGTACACGGCAGGGGGACGGAATACACTGAAGCTTTCTTT
>TRBJ2-7|.|TRBV9|.
CASSVAARWSHEQYF
TGTGCCAGCAGCGTAGCGGCCAGGTGGTCCCACGAGCAGTACTTC
>TRBJ1-2|.|TRBV5-3|.
CATGGRGVRPAKNGYTF
TGTGCCACGGGGGGCAGGGGTGTTCGTCCGGCCAAGAATGGCTACACCTTC
>TRBJ1-1|.|TRBV30|TRBD1
CAWSARQGTEAFF
TGTGCCTGGAGTGCCCGACAGGGGACTGAAGCTTTCTTT
>TRBJ2-1|.|TRBV27|.
CASRTLRDMTAEQFF
TGTGCCAGCAGAACCCTAAGGGACATGACGGCTGAGCAGTTCTTC
>TRBJ2-1|.|TRBV5-1|TRBD2
CASSNSGRALEQFF
TGCGCCAGCAGTAATAGCGGGAGGGCTTTGGAGCAGTTCTTC
>TRBJ1-1|.|TRBV9|TRBD1
CASSVAPGTGGQGAEAFF
TGTGCCAGCAGCGTAGCCCCCGGGACAGGAGGTCAAGGCGCTGAAGCTTTCTTT
>TRBJ2-3|.|TRBV7-9|TRBD2
CASSPWGDYTDTQYF
TGTGCCAGCAGTCCTTGGGGGGACTACACAGATACGCAGTATTTT
>TRBJ2-1|.|TRBV7-2|.
CASGPIKREQFF
TGTGCCAGCGGACCAATTAAACGAGAGCAGTTCTTC